This entry lists 26 T cell receptor beta chains sequenced from one sample in a study of T cells in Graves' hyperthyroidism and ophthalmopathy. Amplification targeted TCR beta CDR3 regions from RNA transcripts. TCR CDR3 underwent first-round RT-PCR with the HTBI primer set. MiXCR, run by TCRdb on the multiplex PCR reads, gives a single entry per CDR3 protein. The profile shows some 350,000 distinct CDR3 sequences, roughly 14% of them singletons. The specimen sequenced was blood. The receptors derive from a woman aged 18-29 years with Graves' hyperthyroidism that later progressed to Graves' ophthalmopathy.

This clonotype showed up many times. CDR3 coding DNA: TGCAGCGTCGCTAGCGGGAGTACCACAGATACGCAGTATTTT. As protein: CSVASGSTTDTQYF. The rearrangement joins TRBV29-1 to TRBJ2-3, with 10 bases identical to TRBD2. This CDR3 spans 14 amino acids. CDR1 is SQVTM and CDR2 is ANQGSEA in the germline V gene. The ends lost 6 bases at V and 2 bases at J; junction bases unmatched: 5.

This clonotype was detected ten times or more. The chain recombines TRBV27 with TRBJ2-1, with D possibly TRBD2 on 5 matching bases. The germline CDR1 and CDR2 sequences are MNHEY and SMNVEV (reference sequence). This CDR3 has 15 residues. Trimming left V 4 bases short and J 4 bases short, with 14 bases between. The CDR3: CASSSPLVSYNEQFF. The DNA of the CDR3 is TGTGCCAGCAGTTCCCCACTAGTCTCTTACAATGAGCAGTTCTTC.

This clonotype was found many times. This chain joins TRBV6-1 and TRBJ1-1, with a tentative D call TRBD1 (6 bases). This CDR3 contains 15 residues. The germline gives CDR1 MNHNS, CDR2 SASEGT. The V end lost 6 bases, the J end lost 5 bases, and 19 bases lay between the germline ends. As DNA, the CDR3 is TGTGCCAGCAGGATCAGCGACATAAGGGGGACTGAAGCTTTCTTT. This encodes CASRISDIRGTEAFF.

V is TRBV12-3 or TRBV12-4 and J is TRBJ2-7, with D unclear. The CDR3 totals 12 residues. V dropped 6 bases and J dropped 3 bases, with 9 bases sitting between them. Written as DNA, the CDR3 is TGTGCCAGCAGCTTACACAGCTACGAGCAGTACTTC. This translates into CASSLHSYEQYF.

This clonotype was detected ten times or more. V and J are TRBV20-1 and TRBJ2-3, with a possible D match to TRBD1 (6 bases). The CDR3 is made up of 13 amino acids. V was clipped by 6 bases and J by 2 bases, with 12 bases between them. The germline CDR1 and CDR2 sequences are DFQATT and SNEGSKA (reference sequence). The CDR3, as DNA: TGCAGTGCCGCCCAGGGGACCACAGATACGCAGTATTTT. Its translation is CSAAQGTTDTQYF.

This clonotype was counted many times. The genes are TRBV12-3 or TRBV12-4 and TRBJ1-1; D is ambiguous. This CDR3 has 14 residues. Trimming removed 2 bases from V and 0 bases from J, with 7 bases in between. CDR3 nucleotides: TGTGCCAGCAGTTTATCGGCCATGAACACTGAAGCTTTCTTT. Amino acids: CASSLSAMNTEAFF.

The chain is built from TRBV20-1 and TRBJ2-5, with D possibly called TRBD1 or TRBD2 (5 bases each). The CDR3 contains 13 residues. Germline-derived CDR1 and CDR2 are DFQATT and SNEGSKA (reference sequence). Trimming took off 3 bases at V and 2 bases at J, with 10 bases between the two ends. The chain's CDR3 is CSASRDAQETQYF. CDR3 in DNA: TGCAGTGCTAGCAGGGACGCTCAAGAGACCCAGTACTTC.

The gene calls are TRBV4-1 and TRBJ2-5; a possible D gene is TRBD1 (5 bases). CDR1 MGHRA and CDR2 YSYEKL come from the germline V gene. The CDR3 has 13 residues. Deletions cut 3 bases from V and 5 bases from J, with 10 bases between. The CDR3, as DNA: TGCGCCAGCAGCCAGAAGGGGCTCGAGACCCAGTACTTC. Protein product: CASSQKGLETQYF.

This clonotype came up many times. The CDR3: CAWSKVLRDVYEQYF. The CDR3, as DNA: TGTGCCTGGAGTAAAGTGTTGCGGGATGTGTACGAGCAGTACTTC. V and J are TRBV30 and TRBJ2-7; TRBD2 might be the D (6 bases). V was cut by 2 bases and J by 4 bases, with 18 bases left in between. The germline CDR1 and CDR2 sequences are GTSNPN and SVGIG (reference sequence). The CDR3 covers 15 residues.

This clonotype has ten or more counts. V usage is TRBV20-1 and J usage is TRBJ2-7; no clear D. The CDR3 totals 12 residues. V was shortened by 0 bases and J by 3 bases, with 6 bases between the two germline ends. Germline CDR1 and CDR2: DFQATT and SNEGSKA (reference sequence). CDR3 DNA: TGCAGTGCTAGAGACGGAATCTACGAGCAGTACTTC. Translating gives CSARDGIYEQYF.

The rearrangement joins TRBV15 to TRBJ1-3, with a tentative D call TRBD1 (5 bases). Trimming cost V 1 base and J 0 bases, with 7 bases left between them. The CDR3 totals 15 residues. Germline V gene sequence: CDR1 LNHNV, CDR2 YYDKDF (reference sequence). CDR3 nucleotide sequence: TGTGCCACCAGCAGAGGGGGGAGCTCTGGAAACACCATATATTTT. Its protein product is CATSRGGSSGNTIYF.

This clonotype showed up just a few times. The chain combines TRBV24-1 with TRBJ1-5, with a tentative D call TRBD1 (6 bases). Trimming left V 4 bases short and J 4 bases short, with 10 bases between. CDR3 length equals 14 residues. Germline CDR1 is KGHDR and CDR2 is SFDVKD. In DNA form, the CDR3 reads TGTGCCACCAGTGACCGTAGGGGGAATCAGCCCCAGCATTTT. Translation: CATSDRRGNQPQHF.

This clonotype was detected a few times. This chain links TRBV5-1 with TRBJ2-1, with 8 positions matching TRBD1. Germline assignment: CDR1 SGHRS and CDR2 YFSETQ. V trimming: 0 bases; J trimming: 4 bases; junction bases outside the gene matches: 9. The CDR3 is 17 residues long. The DNA for the CDR3 is TGCGCCAGCAGCTTGGTGTCGGGGACAGGCCGTTACAATGAGCAGTTCTTC. Protein sequence: CASSLVSGTGRYNEQFF.

In nucleotides, the CDR3 is TGTGCCACCAGCAGCGCGGAGGGGGGGTTCTGGACCCAGTACTTC. This sequence encodes CATSSAEGGFWTQYF. J is TRBJ2-5 and V is TRBV15, with D possibly being TRBD2 (7 bases). The CDR3 runs to 15 residues. Germline loops: CDR1 LNHNV, CDR2 YYDKDF (reference sequence). V lost 3 bases, J lost 7 bases, and 18 bases lay in between.

This clonotype occurred a few times. The V and J genes are TRBV9 and TRBJ2-2, with a weak D call TRBD2 (7 bases). The germline V and J ends were trimmed by 4 bases and 0 bases, with 13 bases remaining between them. CDR1 is SGDLS and CDR2 is YYNGEE in the germline V gene. The CDR3 runs 16 residues. The CDR3 protein is CASSKGGGANTGELFF. CDR3 sequence (DNA): TGTGCCAGCAGCAAAGGGGGAGGGGCGAACACCGGGGAGCTGTTTTTT.

This clonotype was recorded at least ten times. The V call is TRBV14, the J call TRBJ2-7; 7 bases align to TRBD1. Germline V gene lookup returns CDR1 SGHDN and CDR2 FVKESK. The length of the CDR3 is 14 residues. Losses at the gene ends were 4 bases for V and 3 bases for J; bases not matched to a gene: 6. CDR3 region: CASSRQGFGYEQYF. CDR3 DNA sequence: TGTGCCAGCAGCCGACAGGGTTTCGGCTACGAGCAGTACTTC.

At least ten counts were recorded for this clonotype. The CDR3 bases are TGTGCCAGCAGCGTGGACCCCCCGGGACTAGCGGGAGGCTACGAGCAGTACTTC. As protein: CASSVDPPGLAGGYEQYF. The chain employs TRBV7-2 and TRBJ2-7, with 15 bases aligning to TRBD2. V dropped 5 bases and J dropped 3; count of bases not matched to a gene: 11. Looked up from germline, CDR1 is SGHTA and CDR2 is FQGNSA. The CDR3 sequence is 18 residues long.

The chain has TRBV2 and TRBJ2-5, with TRBD1 matching over 9 bases. The CDR3 runs 15 residues. V lost 4 bases, J lost 5 bases, and 8 bases stayed unmatched. Per germline, CDR1 SNHLY and CDR2 FYNNEI. The DNA of the CDR3 is TGTGCCAGCAGTGGACAGGGGGGGTTTTCTGAGACCCAGTACTTC. Its protein product is CASSGQGGFSETQYF.

V usage is TRBV30 and J usage is TRBJ2-7; no clear D. Germline assignment: CDR1 GTSNPN and CDR2 SVGIG (reference sequence). The CDR3 runs to 14 residues. V shed 4 bases and J shed 5 bases, with 18 bases lying between them. The CDR3: CAWTSLGSRDEQYF. The CDR3 nucleotides read TGTGCCTGGACATCACTGGGTTCTCGGGACGAGCAGTACTTC.

In its sample, this clonotype was seen many times. V usage is TRBV11-2 and J usage is TRBJ1-2; a weak D match, TRBD1 (6 bases). The V gene's germline CDR1 is SGHAT and CDR2 FQNNGV. V was trimmed by 6 bases and J by 1 base, leaving 18 bases between them. This CDR3 has 16 amino acids. The CDR3 reads CASRLVGGRGNYGYTF. The CDR3 nucleotides read TGTGCCAGCAGGCTAGTTGGGGGCAGGGGTAACTATGGCTACACCTTC.

Ten or more counts support this clonotype. The gene calls are TRBV12-3 or TRBV12-4 and TRBJ1-5; D is perhaps TRBD1 (6 bases). The V end was cut by 4 bases, the J end by 2 bases, with 12 bases between. The CDR3 has 15 amino acids. In DNA, the CDR3 is TGTGCCAGCAGTTCTGGGGGCGCGGGCAATCAGCCCCAGCATTTT. Protein: CASSSGGAGNQPQHF.

This clonotype was seen ten or more times. The rearrangement joins TRBV20-1 to TRBJ2-5, with D tentatively TRBD2 (6 bases). V was shortened by 3 bases and J by 3 bases, with 14 bases between the two germline ends. Per germline, CDR1 DFQATT and CDR2 SNEGSKA (reference sequence). This CDR3 contains 14 residues. CDR3 amino acids: CSASRLGWEETQYF. The CDR3 nucleotides read TGCAGTGCTAGCCGACTAGGTTGGGAAGAGACCCAGTACTTC.

The chain employs TRBV25-1 and TRBJ2-1, with unresolved D. Trimming stripped 2 bases from V and 3 bases from J, with 5 bases between. Germline assignment: CDR1 MGHDK and CDR2 SYGVNS. This CDR3 is built from 13 residues. This chain's CDR3 is CASSEGIYNEQFF. CDR3 sequence (DNA): TGTGCCAGCAGTGAAGGGATCTACAATGAGCAGTTCTTC.

The chain recombines TRBV30 with TRBJ2-1; D is undetermined. The J call is doubtful: the DNA matches TRBJ2-7 better. CDR3 size: 13 residues. Germline V gene data show CDR1 as GTSNPN and CDR2 as SVGIG (reference sequence). In DNA, the CDR3 is TGTGCCTGGAGCAGGCGCTCCTACAATGAGCAGTACTTC. Translation gives CAWSRRSYNEQYF.

There are many counts of this clonotype. The chain combines TRBV20-1 with TRBJ2-1; 7 positions match TRBD2. CDR1 is DFQATT and CDR2 is SNEGSKA in the germline V gene (reference sequence). Trimming took 3 bases from V and 7 from J; bases not matched to a gene: 27. The CDR3 covers 20 residues. CDR3 amino acids: CSASWRFGWWRERRANEQFF. In DNA, the CDR3 is TGCAGTGCTAGTTGGAGGTTCGGGTGGTGGCGGGAGAGAAGGGCAAATGAGCAGTTCTTC.

This clonotype was observed a few times. The chain uses TRBV7-2 and TRBJ1-4, with no clear D. V lost 3 bases and J 6 bases, leaving 14 bases between the germline ends. CDR1 is SGHTA and CDR2 is FQGNSA in the germline V gene. The CDR3 has 15 residues. CDR3 nucleotide sequence: TGTGCCAGCAGCTTGGCTAAGAACAGAGATGAAAAACTGTTTTTT. Residues: CASSLAKNRDEKLFF.